This T cell receptor (beta chain) appears in the sequencing data of a study of identical twins. TCRdb re-analysed the 5' RACE reads in MiXCR, keeping a single row per CDR3 protein. The table records about 810,000 distinct CDR3 sequences, about 12% of them present only once. This clonotype was picked up many times. CDR1 and CDR2 (germline): KGHDR, SFDVKD. The ends lost 5 bases at V and 6 bases at J; junction bases unmatched: 2. CDR3 size: 13 residues. This sample was shared with a second study, whose subject was yellow fever vaccine responses in identical twins.

This chain uses TRBV24-1 with TRBJ2-1, with TRBD2 matching over 8 bases. The sequence derives from a woman younger than 35 in good health. What was sequenced was PBMCs. This CDR3 reads CATSGTSGNEQFF. The CDR3 DNA is TGTGCCACCAGTGGCACTAGCGGCAATGAGCAGTTCTTC.